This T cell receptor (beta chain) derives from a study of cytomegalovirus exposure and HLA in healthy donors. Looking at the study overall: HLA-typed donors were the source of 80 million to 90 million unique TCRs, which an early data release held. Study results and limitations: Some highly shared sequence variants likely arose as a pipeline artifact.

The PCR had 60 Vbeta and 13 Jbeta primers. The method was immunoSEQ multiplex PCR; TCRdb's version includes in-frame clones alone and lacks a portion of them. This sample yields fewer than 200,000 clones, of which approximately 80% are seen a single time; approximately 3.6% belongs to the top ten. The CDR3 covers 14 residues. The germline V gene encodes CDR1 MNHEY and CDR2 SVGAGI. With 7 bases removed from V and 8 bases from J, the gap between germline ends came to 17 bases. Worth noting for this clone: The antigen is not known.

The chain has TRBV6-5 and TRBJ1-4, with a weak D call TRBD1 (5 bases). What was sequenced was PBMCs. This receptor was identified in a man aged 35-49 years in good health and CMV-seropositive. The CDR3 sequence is CASNTGVVGEKLFF. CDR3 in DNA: TGTGCCAGCAATACGGGGGTTGTTGGGGAAAAACTGTTTTTT.